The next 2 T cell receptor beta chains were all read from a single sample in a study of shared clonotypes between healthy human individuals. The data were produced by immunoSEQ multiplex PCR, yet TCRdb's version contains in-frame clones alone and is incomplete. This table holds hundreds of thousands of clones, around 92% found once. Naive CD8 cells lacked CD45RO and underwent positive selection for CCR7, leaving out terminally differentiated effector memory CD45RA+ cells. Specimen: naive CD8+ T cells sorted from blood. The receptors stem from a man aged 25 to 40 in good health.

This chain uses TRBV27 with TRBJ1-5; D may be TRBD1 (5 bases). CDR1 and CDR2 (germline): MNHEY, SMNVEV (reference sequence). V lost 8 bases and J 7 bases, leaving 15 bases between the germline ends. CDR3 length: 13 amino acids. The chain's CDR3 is CASSKAGVQPQHF. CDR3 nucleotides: TGTGCCAGCTCTAAGGCGGGGGTCCAGCCCCAGCATTTT.

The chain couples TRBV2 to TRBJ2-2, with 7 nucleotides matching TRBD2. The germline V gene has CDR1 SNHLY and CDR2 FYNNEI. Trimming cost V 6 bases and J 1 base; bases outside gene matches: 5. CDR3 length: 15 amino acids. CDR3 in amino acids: CASRGGRLNTGELFF. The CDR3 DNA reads TGTGCCAGCAGAGGCGGGAGACTGAACACCGGGGAGCTGTTTTTT.